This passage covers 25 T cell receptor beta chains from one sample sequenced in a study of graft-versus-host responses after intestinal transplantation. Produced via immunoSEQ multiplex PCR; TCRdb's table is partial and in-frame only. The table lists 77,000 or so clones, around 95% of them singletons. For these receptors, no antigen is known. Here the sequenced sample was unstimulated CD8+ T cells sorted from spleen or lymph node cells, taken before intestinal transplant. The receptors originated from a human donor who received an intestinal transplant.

DNA for the CDR3: TGTGCCAGCAGCGCGGTCCTGGAGGTGTCCCGTAATGAAAAACTGTTTTTT. Amino acid sequence: CASSAVLEVSRNEKLFF. The chain recombines TRBV5-6 with TRBJ1-4; D remains unclear. There are 17 residues in the CDR3. Trimming removed 4 bases from V and 4 bases from J, with 20 bases in between. Looked up from germline, CDR1 is SGHDT and CDR2 is YYEEEE.

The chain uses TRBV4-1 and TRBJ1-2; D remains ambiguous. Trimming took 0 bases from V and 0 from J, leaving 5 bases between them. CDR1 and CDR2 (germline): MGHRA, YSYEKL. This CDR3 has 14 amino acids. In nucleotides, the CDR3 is TGCGCCAGCAGCCAAGAACGGCCTAACTATGGCTACACCTTC. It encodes CASSQERPNYGYTF.

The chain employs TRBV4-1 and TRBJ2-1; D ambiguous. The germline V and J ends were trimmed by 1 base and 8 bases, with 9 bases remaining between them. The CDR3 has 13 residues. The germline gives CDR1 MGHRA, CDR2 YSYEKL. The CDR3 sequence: CASSQVGSDEQFF. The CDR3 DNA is TGCGCCAGCAGCCAAGTAGGAAGCGATGAGCAGTTCTTC.

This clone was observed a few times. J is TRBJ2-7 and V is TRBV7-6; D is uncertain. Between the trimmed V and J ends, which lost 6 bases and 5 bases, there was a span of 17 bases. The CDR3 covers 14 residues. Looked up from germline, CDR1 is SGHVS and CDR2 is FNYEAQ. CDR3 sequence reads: CASSFNRGLDEQYF. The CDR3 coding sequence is TGTGCCAGCAGTTTTAACCGTGGATTGGACGAGCAGTACTTC.

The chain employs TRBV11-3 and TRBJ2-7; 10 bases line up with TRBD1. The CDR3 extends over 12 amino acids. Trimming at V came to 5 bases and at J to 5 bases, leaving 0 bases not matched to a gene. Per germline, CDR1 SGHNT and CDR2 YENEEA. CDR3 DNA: TGTGCCAGCAGCGGGACAGGGGACGAGCAGTACTTC. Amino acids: CASSGTGDEQYF. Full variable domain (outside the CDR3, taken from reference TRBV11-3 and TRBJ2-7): EAGVVQSPRYKIIEKKQPVAFWCNPISGHNTLYWYLQNLGQGPELLIRYENEEAVDDSQLPKDRFSAERLKGVDSTLKIQPAELGDSAVYLCASSGTGDEQYFGPGTRLTVT.

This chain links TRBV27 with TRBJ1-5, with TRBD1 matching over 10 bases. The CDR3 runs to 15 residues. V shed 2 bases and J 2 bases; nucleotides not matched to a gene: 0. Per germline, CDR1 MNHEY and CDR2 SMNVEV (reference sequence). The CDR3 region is CASSLGTGGNQPQHF. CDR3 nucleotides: TGTGCCAGCAGTTTAGGGACAGGGGGCAATCAGCCCCAGCATTTT.

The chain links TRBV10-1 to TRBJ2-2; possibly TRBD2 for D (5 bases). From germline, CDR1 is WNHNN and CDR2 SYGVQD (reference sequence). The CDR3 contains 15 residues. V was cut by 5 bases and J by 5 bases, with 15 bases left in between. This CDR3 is CASSPGLALTGELFF. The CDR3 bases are TGCGCCAGCAGTCCCGGGCTAGCTTTGACCGGGGAGCTGTTTTTT.

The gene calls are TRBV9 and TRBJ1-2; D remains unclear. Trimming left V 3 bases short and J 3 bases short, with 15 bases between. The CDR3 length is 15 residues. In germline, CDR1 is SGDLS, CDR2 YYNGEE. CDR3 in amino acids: CASSARLGGDYGYTF. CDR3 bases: TGTGCCAGCAGCGCCAGACTGGGAGGTGACTATGGCTACACCTTC.

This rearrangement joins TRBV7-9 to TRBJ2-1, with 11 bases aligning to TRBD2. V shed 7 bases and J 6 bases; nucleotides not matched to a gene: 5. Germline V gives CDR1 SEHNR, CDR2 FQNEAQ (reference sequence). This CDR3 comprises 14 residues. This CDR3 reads CASIAGGPVNEQFF. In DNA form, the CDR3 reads TGTGCCAGCATAGCGGGAGGGCCGGTCAATGAGCAGTTCTTC.

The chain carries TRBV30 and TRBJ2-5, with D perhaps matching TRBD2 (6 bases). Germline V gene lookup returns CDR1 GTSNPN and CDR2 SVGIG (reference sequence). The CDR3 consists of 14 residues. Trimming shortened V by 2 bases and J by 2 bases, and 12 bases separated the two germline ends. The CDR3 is CAWSWGGVQETQYF. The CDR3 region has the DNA TGTGCCTGGAGTTGGGGCGGGGTACAAGAGACCCAGTACTTC.

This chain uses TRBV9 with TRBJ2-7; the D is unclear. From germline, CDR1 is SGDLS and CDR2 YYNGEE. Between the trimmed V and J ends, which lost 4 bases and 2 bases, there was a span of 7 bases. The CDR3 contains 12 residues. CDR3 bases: TGTGCCAGCAGCCCTGGGACCTACGAGCAGTACTTC. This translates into CASSPGTYEQYF.

This CDR3 reads CASSYVTGATNEKLFF. As DNA, the CDR3 is TGTGCCAGCAGTTACGTGACAGGGGCAACTAATGAAAAACTGTTTTTT. The V call is TRBV6-5, the J call TRBJ1-4; TRBD1 matches 8 bases. Germline V gives CDR1 MNHEY, CDR2 SVGAGI. The V and J ends lost 2 bases and 0 bases, in that order; junction bases with no gene match: 2. The CDR3 extends over 16 amino acids.

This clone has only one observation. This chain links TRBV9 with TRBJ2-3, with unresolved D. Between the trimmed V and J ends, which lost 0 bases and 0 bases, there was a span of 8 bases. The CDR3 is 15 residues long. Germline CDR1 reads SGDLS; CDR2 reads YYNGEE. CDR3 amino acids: CASSVGERSTDTQYF. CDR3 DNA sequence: TGTGCCAGCAGCGTAGGAGAGAGGAGCACAGATACGCAGTATTTT. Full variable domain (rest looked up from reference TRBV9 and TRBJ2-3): DSGVTQTPKHLITATGQRVTLRCSPRSGDLSVYWYQQSLDQGLQFLIQYYNGEERAKGNILERFSAQQFPDLHSELNLSSLELGDSALYFCASSVGERSTDTQYFGPGTRLTVL.

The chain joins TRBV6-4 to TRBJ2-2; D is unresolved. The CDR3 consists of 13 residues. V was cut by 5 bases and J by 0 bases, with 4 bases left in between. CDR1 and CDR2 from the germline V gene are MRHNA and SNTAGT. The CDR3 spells CASSPSNTGELFF. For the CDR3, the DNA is TGTGCCAGCAGTCCCTCGAACACCGGGGAGCTGTTTTTT.

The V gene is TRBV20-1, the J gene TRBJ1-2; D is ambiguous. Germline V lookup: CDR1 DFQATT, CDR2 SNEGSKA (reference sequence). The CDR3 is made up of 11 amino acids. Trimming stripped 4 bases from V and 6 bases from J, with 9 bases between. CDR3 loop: CSAIRENGYTF. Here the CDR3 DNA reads TGCAGTGCTATCCGGGAGAATGGCTACACCTTC.

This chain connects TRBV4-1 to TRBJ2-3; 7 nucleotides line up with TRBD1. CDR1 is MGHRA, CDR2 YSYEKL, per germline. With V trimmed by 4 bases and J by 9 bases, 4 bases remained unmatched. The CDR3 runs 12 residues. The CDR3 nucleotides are TGCGCCAGCAGCCCCGACAGGGAAACGCAGTATTTT. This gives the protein CASSPDRETQYF.

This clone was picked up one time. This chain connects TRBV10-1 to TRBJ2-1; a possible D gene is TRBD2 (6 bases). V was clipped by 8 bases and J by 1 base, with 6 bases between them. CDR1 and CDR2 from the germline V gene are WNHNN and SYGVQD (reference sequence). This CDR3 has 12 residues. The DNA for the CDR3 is TGCGCCAGCGGGAGGTCCTACAATGAGCAGTTCTTC. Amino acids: CASGRSYNEQFF.

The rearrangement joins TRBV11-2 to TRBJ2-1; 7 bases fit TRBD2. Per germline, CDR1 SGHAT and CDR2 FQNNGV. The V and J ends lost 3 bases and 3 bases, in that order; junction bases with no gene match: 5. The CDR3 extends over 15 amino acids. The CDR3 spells CASSFLADYYNEQFF. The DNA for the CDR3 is TGTGCCAGCAGCTTTCTAGCGGATTACTACAATGAGCAGTTCTTC.

CDR3 sequence reads: CASSSRTGVGSYNEQFF. The DNA of the CDR3 is TGTGCCAGCAGCTCGCGAACAGGGGTTGGGTCCTACAATGAGCAGTTCTTC. The genes are TRBV11-3 and TRBJ2-1, with 7 positions matching TRBD1. J gave up 1 base and V 4 bases, and 10 bases lay outside the gene matches. The CDR3 has 17 residues. Germline CDR1 reads SGHNT; CDR2 reads YENEEA.

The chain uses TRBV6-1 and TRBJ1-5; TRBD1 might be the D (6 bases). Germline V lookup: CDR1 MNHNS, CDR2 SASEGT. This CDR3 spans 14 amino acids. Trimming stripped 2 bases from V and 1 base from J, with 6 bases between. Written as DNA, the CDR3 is TGTGCCAGCAGTGAACAGGGGAGCAATCAGCCCCAGCATTTT. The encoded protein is CASSEQGSNQPQHF.

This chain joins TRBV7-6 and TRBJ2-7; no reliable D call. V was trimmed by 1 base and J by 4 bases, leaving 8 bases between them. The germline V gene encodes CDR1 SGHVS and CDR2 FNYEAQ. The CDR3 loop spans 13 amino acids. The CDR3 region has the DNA TGTGCCAGCAGCTTAGTTCTTCAGTACGAGCAGTACTTC. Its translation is CASSLVLQYEQYF.

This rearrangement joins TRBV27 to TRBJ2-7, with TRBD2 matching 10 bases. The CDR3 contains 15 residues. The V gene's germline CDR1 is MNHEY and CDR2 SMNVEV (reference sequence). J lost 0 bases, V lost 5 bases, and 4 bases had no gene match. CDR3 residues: CASSVGTSVSYEQYF. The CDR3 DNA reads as TGTGCCAGCAGTGTCGGGACTAGCGTCTCCTACGAGCAGTACTTC.

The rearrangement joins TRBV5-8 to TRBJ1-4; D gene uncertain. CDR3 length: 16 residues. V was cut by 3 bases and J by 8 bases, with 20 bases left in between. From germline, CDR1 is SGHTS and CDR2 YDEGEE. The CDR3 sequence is CASSSWPYVSFEKLFF. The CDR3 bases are TGTGCCAGCAGCTCCTGGCCCTATGTGTCCTTCGAAAAACTGTTTTTT.

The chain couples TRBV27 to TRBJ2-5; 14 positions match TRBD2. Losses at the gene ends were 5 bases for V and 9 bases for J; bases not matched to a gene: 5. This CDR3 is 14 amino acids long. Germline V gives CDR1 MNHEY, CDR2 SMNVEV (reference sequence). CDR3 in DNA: TGTGCCAGCAGTCCGGGACTAGCGGGAGTGGCCCAGTACTTC. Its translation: CASSPGLAGVAQYF.

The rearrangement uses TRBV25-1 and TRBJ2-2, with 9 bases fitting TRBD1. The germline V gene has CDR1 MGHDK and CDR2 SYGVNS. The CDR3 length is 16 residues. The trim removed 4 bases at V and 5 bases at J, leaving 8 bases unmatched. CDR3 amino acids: CASSGPGQGWTGELFF. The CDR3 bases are TGTGCCAGCAGTGGGCCGGGACAGGGATGGACCGGGGAGCTGTTTTTT.